This T cell receptor beta chain is drawn from a study of early T cells in non-severe SARS-CoV-2 infection. Study-level information: Chains were unpaired, as sequencing was done on bulk RNA from unsorted whole blood. Study-level results: In VDJdb matching, anti-spike CD8 responses were favored while private and CD4 specificities went missing.

The CDR3 has 13 amino acids. Germline lookup yields CDR1 MDHEN and CDR2 SYDVKM. V lost 7 bases and J lost 4, with 12 bases in between. Researchers attached unique molecular identifiers to individual cDNA molecules. TCRdb analysed the 5' RACE reads with MiXCR anew, one entry per CDR3 protein. In the table there are approximately 50,000 distinct CDR3 sequences, approximately 8.5% of which are singletons. This clonotype turned up a few times. Its antigen remains unidentified. The genes are TRBV28 and TRBJ2-3; no firm D call. The origin of this receptor is an adult who was a healthcare worker with PCR-confirmed SARS-CoV-2 infection or an uninfected control (not recorded which). Sequenced sample: whole blood. The CDR3 is CASIPSLADTQYF. CDR3 nucleotides: TGTGCCAGCATCCCTTCCCTGGCAGATACGCAGTATTTT.